This T cell receptor (beta chain) was sequenced in a study of blood T cells in healthy people across ages. General study results and limits: The percentage of naive T cells correlated strongly with TCR beta diversity.

Alongside a J-beta primer mix, a sample-barcoded 5' primer served in a second PCR lasting about 7 to 11 cycles. Paired-end reads containing CDR3 totaled no fewer than 3 million for each sample. TCRdb recomputed calls from the 5' RACE reads with MiXCR, one row per CDR3 protein. The sample contains about 930,000 distinct CDR3 sequences, about 29% of which appear only once. CDR3 length: 13 residues. Germline lookup yields CDR1 MDHEN and CDR2 SYDVKM. J lost 8 bases, V lost 5 bases, and 7 bases had no gene match. A word on this clonotype: What it recognizes is unknown.

This same sample was also taken into another study, of T cells of mothers and their children.

Sequences were obtained from blood. This receptor was taken from a woman aged 40 to 50 in good health. The V call is TRBV28, the J call TRBJ1-1; 8 nucleotides line up with TRBD1. The CDR3 loop is CASSPPQGGEAFF. The CDR3 coding sequence is TGTGCCAGCAGTCCACCACAGGGGGGGGAAGCTTTCTTT.